These 22 T cell receptor beta chains share one sample of origin, sequenced in a study of T cells after yellow fever vaccination. TCRdb fed the 5' RACE reads into MiXCR, producing one record per CDR3 protein. This table has over 300,000 distinct CDR3 sequences, roughly 7% appearing once. The sample was PBMCs, taken about 41 days after the first yellow fever vaccination. These receptor sequences come from a man aged 18 to 35 who received the YFV17D yellow fever vaccine.

A few counts support this clonotype. The chain joins TRBV5-6 to TRBJ2-5; 7 bases line up with TRBD1. J gave up 5 bases and V 2 bases, and 15 bases lay outside the gene matches. CDR3 length: 17 amino acids. CDR1 SGHDT and CDR2 YYEEEE come from the germline V gene. The CDR3 DNA is TGTGCCAGCAGCTTAGGCATTAAGGGGGACAGAGGGGAGACCCAGTACTTC. It yields the protein CASSLGIKGDRGETQYF.

In its sample, this clonotype was seen a few times. CDR3 bases: TGTGCCAGCAGCCAAGTTCTGATGGGGGGCCCATCCTACGAGCAGTACTTC. The encoded protein is CASSQVLMGGPSYEQYF. This chain connects TRBV3-1 to TRBJ2-7; possibly TRBD1 or TRBD2 for D (6 bases each). From germline, CDR1 is LGHDT and CDR2 YNNKEL (reference sequence). Trimming took 1 base from V and 1 from J, leaving 17 bases between them. The CDR3 extends over 17 amino acids.

This clonotype was detected a few times. This chain joins TRBV27 and TRBJ2-3, with TRBD1 identical over 7 bases. V trimming: 8 bases; J trimming: 2 bases; junction bases outside the gene matches: 7. Per the germline V gene, CDR1 is MNHEY and CDR2 is SMNVEV (reference sequence). The CDR3 is 14 amino acids. The CDR3 sequence: CASYRGGSTDTQYF. CDR3 DNA: TGTGCCAGCTACAGGGGCGGATCCACAGATACGCAGTATTTT.

This clonotype was observed many times. This sequence joins TRBV6-4 and TRBJ1-5; D unresolved. V lost 9 bases, J lost 0 bases, and 24 bases lay in between. This CDR3 has 18 residues. CDR1 and CDR2 from the germline V gene are MRHNA and SNTAGT. The CDR3 loop reads CARILRRIFLYSNQPQHF. CDR3 in DNA: TGTGCCAGGATCTTAAGACGGATTTTCCTTTATAGCAATCAGCCCCAGCATTTT.

This rearrangement joins TRBV12-3 or TRBV12-4 to TRBJ2-4; D perhaps matches TRBD1 (5 bases). V was trimmed by 3 bases and J by 8 bases, leaving 14 bases between them. This CDR3 has 14 amino acids. The CDR3 region is CASSFFGASDIQYF. CDR3 nucleotides: TGTGCCAGCAGTTTTTTTGGGGCTTCGGACATTCAGTACTTC.

The chain has TRBV19 and TRBJ2-1, with D uncertain. This CDR3 contains 12 residues. CDR1 and CDR2 from the germline V gene are LNHDA and SQIVND (reference sequence). Deletions cut 5 bases from V and 9 bases from J, with 11 bases between. CDR3: CASSVPGGEQFF. CDR3 in DNA: TGTGCCAGTAGTGTCCCAGGCGGTGAGCAGTTCTTC.

Many counts were recorded for this clonotype. This chain connects TRBV12-3 or TRBV12-4 to TRBJ2-3; D is unclear. This CDR3 contains 13 residues. V was clipped by 5 bases and J by 2 bases, with 8 bases between them. The CDR3 spells CASSLYTTDTQYF. As DNA, the CDR3 is TGTGCCAGCAGTCTTTACACCACAGATACGCAGTATTTT.

This clonotype has a handful of counts. CDR3 loop: CASSQEGGPGANVLTF. CDR3 nucleotides: TGTGCCAGCAGCCAAGAGGGTGGTCCTGGGGCCAACGTCCTGACTTTC. The gene calls are TRBV4-2 and TRBJ2-6, with no clear D. Germline assignment: CDR1 LGHNA and CDR2 YNFKEQ. This CDR3 comprises 16 residues. V dropped 0 bases and J dropped 2 bases, with 8 bases sitting between them.

This clonotype has a count of ten or more. The chain's CDR3 is CASSETENYGYTF. The CDR3, as DNA: TGTGCCAGCAGCGAGACTGAAAACTATGGCTACACCTTC. The rearrangement uses TRBV2 and TRBJ1-2; no clear D. Deletions cut 6 bases from V and 2 bases from J, with 10 bases between. Germline V CDR1 and CDR2: SNHLY, FYNNEI. The CDR3 length is 13 residues.

This clonotype turned up a few times. The chain uses TRBV5-5 and TRBJ1-2, with TRBD1 identical over 11 bases. After removal of 7 bases from V and 8 bases from J, the junction contained 7 bases not matched to a gene. This CDR3 region has 13 residues. CDR1 SGHKS and CDR2 YYEKEE come from the germline V gene (reference sequence). The CDR3 loop is CASSGQGASGYTF. CDR3 bases: TGTGCCAGCTCCGGACAGGGGGCGTCGGGCTACACCTTC.

This clonotype was counted many times. This sequence joins TRBV5-1 and TRBJ2-7; 8 bases line up with TRBD1. This CDR3 contains 13 residues. The germline CDR1 and CDR2 sequences are SGHRS and YFSETQ. The trim removed 4 bases at V and 5 bases at J, leaving 5 bases unmatched. The CDR3 bases are TGCGCCAGCAGCCAGACAGGGGCTAACGAGCAGTACGTC. It translates to CASSQTGANEQYV.

The chain carries TRBV7-3 and TRBJ1-3, with D possibly being TRBD1 (5 bases). Trimming removed 4 bases at V and 2 bases at J, with 9 bases between. The CDR3 runs to 14 residues. Germline V gene lookup returns CDR1 SGHTA and CDR2 FQGTGA. CDR3 nucleotide sequence: TGTGCCAGCAGCTATCAGGGACCTGGAAACACCATATATTTT. Translated: CASSYQGPGNTIYF.

The chain combines TRBV6-1 with TRBJ1-2; 7 nucleotides line up with TRBD1. V trimming: 6 bases; J trimming: 0 bases; junction bases outside the gene matches: 13. CDR1 and CDR2 (germline): MNHNS, SASEGT. The CDR3 loop spans 17 amino acids. The CDR3 loop is CASRTRQGAGTNYGYTF. DNA for the CDR3: TGTGCCAGCAGAACCCGACAGGGAGCGGGGACTAACTATGGCTACACCTTC.

A remark on this clonotype: A read error is possible here, since a much larger clone lies one base away. V and J are TRBV7-2 and TRBJ2-3; 7 nucleotides agree with TRBD1. CDR3 length: 15 residues. In germline, CDR1 is SGHTA, CDR2 FQGNSA. This CDR3 is CASSPARGPTDTRYF. CDR3 DNA sequence: TGTGCCAGCAGTCCTGCTAGGGGGCCCACAGATACGCGGTATTTT.

This clonotype was counted at least ten times. The chain uses TRBV7-8 and TRBJ1-1; D may be TRBD1 (6 bases). V was trimmed by 5 bases and J by 1 base, leaving 17 bases between them. The CDR3 runs 16 residues. Germline assignment: CDR1 SGHVS and CDR2 FQNEAQ. CDR3 nucleotides: TGTGCCAGCAGCCCACGCAGGGGAAATGCGAACACTGAAGCTTTCTTT. Amino acids: CASSPRRGNANTEAFF.

This clonotype was seen a handful of times. This rearrangement joins TRBV29-1 to TRBJ2-7; TRBD1 might be the D (6 bases). This CDR3 spans 15 amino acids. V dropped 5 bases and J dropped 0 bases, with 17 bases sitting between them. CDR1 and CDR2 (germline): SQVTM, ANQGSEA. DNA for the CDR3: TGCAGCGTTAGGGGGTCGGGTACCAGCTCCTACGAGCAGTACTTC. Translated, it gives CSVRGSGTSSYEQYF.

The chain carries TRBV29-1 and TRBJ1-1; 8 bases map to TRBD1. Germline V lookup: CDR1 SQVTM, CDR2 ANQGSEA. The junction had 9 bases not matched to a gene; V was cut back by 8 bases and J by 10 bases. The CDR3 runs 11 residues. Here the CDR3 DNA reads TGCAGCCCAGACAGGGGTGGGGGAGCTTTCTTT. This gives the protein CSPDRGGGAFF. Looking up the rest from reference TRBV29-1 and TRBJ1-1 gives the full variable domain: SAVISQKPSRDICQRGTSLTIQCQVDSQVTMMFWYRQQPGQSLTLIATANQGSEATYESGFVIDKFPISRPNLTFSTLTVSNMSPEDSSIYLCSPDRGGGAFFGQGTRLTVV.

This clonotype has just a few counts. V and J are TRBV18 and TRBJ2-1, with D possibly being TRBD1 (5 bases). CDR1 is KGHSH, CDR2 LQKENI, per germline. V dropped 2 bases and J dropped 6 bases, with 8 bases sitting between them. This CDR3 has 13 amino acids. The CDR3 region is CASSPFDSNEQFF. In DNA form, the CDR3 reads TGTGCCAGCTCACCATTTGACAGCAATGAGCAGTTCTTC.

This clonotype was seen a handful of times. V and J are TRBV7-2 and TRBJ2-7, with 8 bases aligning to TRBD2. CDR1 and CDR2 from the germline V gene are SGHTA and FQGNSA. CDR3 length equals 14 residues. V gave up 5 bases and J gave up 3 bases; unmatched junction bases: 6. The CDR3 DNA sequence: TGTGCCAGCAGCCCCCCGGGGGGGGGCTACGAGCAGTACTTC. This gives the protein CASSPPGGGYEQYF.

This clonotype has ten or more counts. This sequence joins TRBV7-2 and TRBJ2-3, with TRBD2 matching over 10 bases. Trimming removed 5 bases from V and 3 bases from J; junction bases left unmatched: 8. The germline V gene has CDR1 SGHTA and CDR2 FQGNSA. The CDR3 runs to 16 residues. The CDR3 coding sequence is TGTGCCAGCAGCCTGGTGGGACTAGCGACAACAGATACGCAGTATTTT. It codes for CASSLVGLATTDTQYF.

The chain is built from TRBV12-3 or TRBV12-4 and TRBJ2-5; no firm D call. V lost 5 bases to trimming and J lost 2 bases, with 12 bases between them. This CDR3 comprises 14 residues. As DNA, the CDR3 is TGTGCCAGCAGTCCCGGACGGAAACAAGAGACCCAGTACTTC. Its protein product is CASSPGRKQETQYF.

The chain carries TRBV6-4 and TRBJ2-1; 11 positions agree with TRBD2. Germline V gene sequence: CDR1 MRHNA, CDR2 SNTAGT. This CDR3 is 15 amino acids long. V dropped 2 bases and J dropped 10; count of bases not matched to a gene: 7. The CDR3 is CASSDRLAGGREQFF. The CDR3 DNA reads TGTGCCAGCAGTGACCGGCTAGCGGGGGGTCGGGAGCAGTTCTTC.